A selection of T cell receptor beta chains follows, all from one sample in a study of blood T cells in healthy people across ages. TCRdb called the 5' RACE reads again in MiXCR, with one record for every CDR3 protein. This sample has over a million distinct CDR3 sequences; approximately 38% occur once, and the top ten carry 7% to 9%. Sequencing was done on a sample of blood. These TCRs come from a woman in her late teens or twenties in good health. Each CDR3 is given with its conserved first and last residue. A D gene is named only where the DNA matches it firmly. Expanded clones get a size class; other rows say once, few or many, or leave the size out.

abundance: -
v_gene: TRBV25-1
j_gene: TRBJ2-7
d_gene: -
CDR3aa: CASSAWAFWGEQYF
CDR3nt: TGTGCCAGCAGTGCCTGGGCGTTTTGGGGGGAGCAGTACTTC

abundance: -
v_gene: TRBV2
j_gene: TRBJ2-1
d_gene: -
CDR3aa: CASMARAGEQFF
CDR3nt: TGTGCCAGCATGGCCAGGGCAGGTGAGCAGTTCTTC

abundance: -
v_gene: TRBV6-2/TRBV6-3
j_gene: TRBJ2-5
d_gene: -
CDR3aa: CASSYLPWETQYF
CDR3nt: TGTGCCAGCAGTTACCTCCCCTGGGAGACCCAGTACTTC

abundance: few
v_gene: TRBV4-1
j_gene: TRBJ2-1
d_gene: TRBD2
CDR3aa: CASSPSGSVNEQFF
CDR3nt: TGCGCCAGCAGCCCTAGCGGGAGCGTGAATGAGCAGTTCTTC

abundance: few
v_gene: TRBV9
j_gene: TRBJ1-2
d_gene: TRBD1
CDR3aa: CASSDTGGVYGYTF
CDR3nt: TGTGCCAGCAGCGATACAGGGGGCGTCTATGGCTACACCTTC

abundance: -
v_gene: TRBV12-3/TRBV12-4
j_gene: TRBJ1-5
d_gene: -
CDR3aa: CASSLERGQPQHF
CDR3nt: TGTGCCAGCAGTTTGGAAAGGGGGCAGCCCCAGCATTTT

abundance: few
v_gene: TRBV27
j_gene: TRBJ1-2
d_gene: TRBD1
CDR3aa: CASSVRGQDGYTF
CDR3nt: TGTGCCAGCAGTGTCAGGGGGCAAGATGGCTACACCTTC

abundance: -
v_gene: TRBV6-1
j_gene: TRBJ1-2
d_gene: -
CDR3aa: CASSEGGLNYGYTF
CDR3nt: TGTGCCAGCAGTGAGGGCGGATTGAACTATGGCTACACCTTC

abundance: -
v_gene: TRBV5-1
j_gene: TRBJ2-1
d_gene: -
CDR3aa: CASSLAPSSSYNEQFF
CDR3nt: TGCGCCAGCAGCTTGGCCCCCTCGAGCTCCTACAATGAGCAGTTCTTC

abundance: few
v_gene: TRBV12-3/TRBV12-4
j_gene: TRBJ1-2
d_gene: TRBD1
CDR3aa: CASKSTGANYGYTF
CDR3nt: TGTGCCAGCAAATCGACAGGGGCAAACTATGGCTACACCTTC

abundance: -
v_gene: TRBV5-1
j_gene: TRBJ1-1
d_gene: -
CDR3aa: CASSPQQGYTEAFF
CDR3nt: TGCGCCAGCAGCCCCCAACAGGGTTACACTGAAGCTTTCTTT

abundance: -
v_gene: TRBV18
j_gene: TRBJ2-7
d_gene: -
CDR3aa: CASSPGGVWVEQYF
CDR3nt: TGTGCCAGCTCACCAGGAGGGGTTTGGGTTGAGCAGTACTTC

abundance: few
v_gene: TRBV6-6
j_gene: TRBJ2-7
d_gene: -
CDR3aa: CASSTQAIQYEQYF
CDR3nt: TGTGCCAGCAGTACGCAGGCTATTCAGTACGAGCAGTACTTC

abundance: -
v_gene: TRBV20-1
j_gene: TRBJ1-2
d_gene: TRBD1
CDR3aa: CSARDATGGFDGYTF
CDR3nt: TGCAGTGCTAGAGACGCTACAGGGGGCTTCGATGGCTACACCTTC

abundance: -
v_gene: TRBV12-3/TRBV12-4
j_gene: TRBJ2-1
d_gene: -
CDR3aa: CASSFVGRETQFF
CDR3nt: TGTGCCAGCAGTTTCGTGGGCAGGGAGACCCAGTTCTTC

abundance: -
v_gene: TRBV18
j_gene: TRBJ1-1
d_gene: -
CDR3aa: CASSRTVGFNTEAFF
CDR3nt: TGTGCCAGCTCACGCACAGTGGGGTTTAACACTGAAGCTTTCTTT

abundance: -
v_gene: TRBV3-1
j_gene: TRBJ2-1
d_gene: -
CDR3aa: CASTAGSSYNEQFF
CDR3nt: TGTGCCAGCACCGCAGGGAGCTCCTACAATGAGCAGTTCTTC

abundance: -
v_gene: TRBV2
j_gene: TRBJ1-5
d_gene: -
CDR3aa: CASSEEGKGFQPQHF
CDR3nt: TGTGCCAGCAGTGAAGAGGGGAAGGGCTTTCAGCCCCAGCATTTT

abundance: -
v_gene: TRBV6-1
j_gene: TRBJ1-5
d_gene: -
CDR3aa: CASSVQGLSNQPQHF
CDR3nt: TGTGCCAGCAGTGTTCAGGGTTTGAGCAATCAGCCCCAGCATTTT

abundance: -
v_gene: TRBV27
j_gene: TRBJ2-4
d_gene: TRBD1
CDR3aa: CASNLSAGGENIQYF
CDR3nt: TGTGCCAGCAATTTATCTGCAGGGGGCGAAAACATTCAGTACTTC

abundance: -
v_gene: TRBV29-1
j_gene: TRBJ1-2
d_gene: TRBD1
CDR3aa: CSDRGQSIGYTF
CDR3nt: TGCAGCGACCGGGGACAGTCGATTGGCTACACCTTC

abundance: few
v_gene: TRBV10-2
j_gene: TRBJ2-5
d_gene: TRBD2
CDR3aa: CASIGQRGAQETQYF
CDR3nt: TGCGCCAGCATAGGCCAGCGGGGGGCCCAAGAGACCCAGTACTTC

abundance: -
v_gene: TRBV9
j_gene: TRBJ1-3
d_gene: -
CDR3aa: CASSPPGGGGNTIYF
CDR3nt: TGTGCCAGCAGCCCCCCGGGAGGCGGTGGAAACACCATATATTTT

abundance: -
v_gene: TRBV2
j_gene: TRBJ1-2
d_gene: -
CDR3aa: CASSVPGSNYGYTF
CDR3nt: TGTGCCAGCAGTGTCCCCGGAAGTAACTATGGCTACACCTTC

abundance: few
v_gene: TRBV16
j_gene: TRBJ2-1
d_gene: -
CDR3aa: CASSQLRKGNEQFF
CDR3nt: TGTGCCAGCAGCCAACTGCGCAAGGGCAATGAGCAGTTCTTC

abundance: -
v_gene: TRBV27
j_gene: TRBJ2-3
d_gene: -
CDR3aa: CASSLQVPLGDTQYF
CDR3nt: TGTGCCAGCAGTCTACAAGTTCCCCTAGGGGATACGCAGTATTTT

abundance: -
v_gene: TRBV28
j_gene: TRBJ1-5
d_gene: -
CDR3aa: CASSVPNQPQHF
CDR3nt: TGTGCCAGCAGTGTTCCTAATCAGCCCCAGCATTTT